Shown below are 15 T cell receptor beta chains from a single sample sequenced in a study of shared clonotypes between healthy human individuals. Some clones are missing from TCRdb's copy, which holds only in-frame ones; the method was immunoSEQ multiplex PCR. This table has roughly 650,000 clones, approximately 96% appearing once. In the naive CD8 group, cells lacked CD45RO and were positively selected for CCR7, so terminally differentiated effector memory CD45RA+ cells were left out. The sample consisted of naive CD8+ T cells sorted from blood. These receptors all stem from a woman aged 25 to 39 in good health.

As to this clone: The same CDR3 also results from other DNA sequences found in this sample. This chain joins TRBV27 and TRBJ2-7; tentatively, D is TRBD1 or TRBD2 (5 bases each). The CDR3 has 14 residues. Per germline, CDR1 MNHEY and CDR2 SMNVEV (reference sequence). Trimming cost V 2 bases and J 2 bases, with 10 bases left between them. The CDR3 protein is CASSLRDGTYEQYF. The CDR3 bases are TGTGCCAGCAGTTTAAGGGACGGAACCTACGAGCAGTACTTC.

The gene calls are TRBV14 and TRBJ2-1; D may be TRBD1 or TRBD2 (5 bases each). Germline lookup yields CDR1 SGHDN and CDR2 FVKESK. The V and J ends lost 0 bases and 5 bases respectively, with 14 bases between them. This CDR3 contains 16 residues. The chain's CDR3 is CASSQEFRGADNEQFF. CDR3 bases: TGTGCCAGCAGCCAAGAGTTTCGGGGCGCGGACAATGAGCAGTTCTTC.

The J gene is TRBJ1-5, the V gene TRBV19, with D unclear. The V gene's germline CDR1 is LNHDA and CDR2 SQIVND (reference sequence). The length of the CDR3 is 15 residues. V shed 7 bases and J shed 0 bases, with 13 bases lying between them. The CDR3 DNA reads TGTGCCAGTACCGAAGGACTCCTTAGCAATCAGCCCCAGCATTTT. The encoded protein is CASTEGLLSNQPQHF.

A single count supports this clone. The chain recombines TRBV7-2 with TRBJ1-5; D is undetermined. This CDR3 is built from 15 residues. Trimming cost V 1 base and J 2 bases, with 9 bases left between them. Germline assignment: CDR1 SGHTA and CDR2 FQGNSA. The CDR3 DNA follows: TGTGCCAGCAGCTTAGAGCTGGCAGGCAATCAGCCCCAGCATTTT. Encoded protein: CASSLELAGNQPQHF.

This rearrangement joins TRBV19 to TRBJ1-1; 8 bases align to TRBD1. This CDR3 spans 16 amino acids. CDR1 LNHDA and CDR2 SQIVND come from the germline V gene (reference sequence). With 5 bases clipped from V and 1 base from J, the junction kept 9 bases outside the gene matches. The CDR3 protein is CASSSRDRGPNTEAFF. As DNA, the CDR3 is TGTGCCAGTAGTTCACGAGACAGGGGACCGAACACTGAAGCTTTCTTT.

The chain joins TRBV7-9 to TRBJ2-5; TRBD2 agrees at 13 bases. The CDR3 length is 19 residues. Losses at the gene ends were 1 base for V and 5 bases for J; bases not matched to a gene: 13. Germline V gene lookup returns CDR1 SEHNR and CDR2 FQNEAQ (reference sequence). CDR3 DNA sequence: TGTGCCAGCAGCTTAGTTAGGACTAGCGGGAGCTTCTCGCCGGAGACCCAGTACTTC. Translated: CASSLVRTSGSFSPETQYF.

This chain joins TRBV27 and TRBJ1-5; D gene unclear. V was shortened by 7 bases and J by 0 bases, with 13 bases between the two germline ends. From germline, CDR1 is MNHEY and CDR2 SMNVEV (reference sequence). The CDR3 is 15 residues long. CDR3 in DNA: TGTGCCAGCACCTCGTCTCCATATAGCAATCAGCCCCAGCATTTT. This encodes CASTSSPYSNQPQHF.

The chain couples TRBV19 to TRBJ2-1, with D hard to call. The CDR3 consists of 17 residues. Between the trimmed V and J ends, which lost 3 bases and 5 bases, there was a span of 20 bases. The germline CDR1 and CDR2 sequences are LNHDA and SQIVND (reference sequence). The CDR3 sequence: CASSMISGRLSDNEQFF. CDR3 DNA: TGTGCCAGTAGTATGATTAGTGGACGACTTTCTGACAATGAGCAGTTCTTC.

The chain has TRBV5-1 and TRBJ2-6, with 7 bases aligning to TRBD1. The CDR3 is made up of 13 amino acids. J lost 8 bases, V lost 3 bases, and 2 bases had no gene match. Germline CDR1 and CDR2: SGHRS and YFSETQ. The CDR3 here is CASSWDSTNVLTF. CDR3 nucleotide sequence: TGCGCCAGCAGCTGGGACAGCACCAACGTCCTGACTTTC.

The rearrangement uses TRBV5-8 and TRBJ1-6; D call uncertain. Per germline, CDR1 SGHTS and CDR2 YDEGEE. V lost 7 bases, J lost 6 bases, and 5 bases lay in between. The CDR3 consists of 11 residues. The CDR3 nucleotides are TGTGCCAGCGCCCCTAATTCACCCCTCCACTTT. Translated, it gives CASAPNSPLHF.

The chain couples TRBV28 to TRBJ2-7; D not resolved. Germline V gives CDR1 MDHEN, CDR2 SYDVKM. This CDR3 region has 14 residues. Trimming cost V 1 base and J 2 bases, with 9 bases left between them. The CDR3 coding sequence is TGTGCCAGCAGTTTATCCATCTTACCCTACGAGCAGTACTTC. It yields the protein CASSLSILPYEQYF.

The CDR3 DNA follows: TGCGCCAGCAGCTTGGCCAACGTAAGCAACTATGGCTACACCTTC. This translates into CASSLANVSNYGYTF. The V gene is TRBV5-1, the J gene TRBJ1-2; D unclear. Germline lookup yields CDR1 SGHRS and CDR2 YFSETQ. Trimming cost V 0 bases and J 2 bases, with 11 bases left between them. The CDR3 extends over 15 amino acids.

For the CDR3, the DNA is TGTGCCAGCAGAATAGCGGAGCGGCCCTACGAGCAGTACTTC. Its translation is CASRIAERPYEQYF. This rearrangement joins TRBV27 to TRBJ2-7; perhaps TRBD2 as D (6 bases). The germline V and J ends were trimmed by 6 bases and 2 bases, with 14 bases remaining between them. Germline V lookup: CDR1 MNHEY, CDR2 SMNVEV (reference sequence). This CDR3 region has 14 residues.

This chain uses TRBV7-9 with TRBJ2-1; TRBD1 might be the D (6 bases). Trimming shortened V by 3 bases and J by 10 bases, and 10 bases separated the two germline ends. There are 12 residues in the CDR3. Germline CDR1 reads SEHNR; CDR2 reads FQNEAQ (reference sequence). DNA for the CDR3: TGTGCCAGCAGCTTGGGACAAGCCGAGCAGTTCTTC. Translated: CASSLGQAEQFF.

The rearrangement uses TRBV7-9 and TRBJ2-7; 8 positions agree with TRBD1. The V gene's germline CDR1 is SEHNR and CDR2 FQNEAQ (reference sequence). The CDR3 has 14 residues. V trimming: 6 bases; J trimming: 5 bases; junction bases outside the gene matches: 9. This CDR3 reads CASSSATGVDEQYF. The CDR3 bases are TGTGCCAGCAGTTCAGCGACAGGGGTGGACGAGCAGTACTTC.